Listed here are 15 T cell receptor beta chains from one sample, sequenced in a study of PD-1 blockade in classical Hodgkin lymphoma. Data came from immunoSEQ multiplex PCR; TCRdb stores just in-frame clones and leaves some out. The data show some 93,000 clones, roughly 92% seen once. Each patient's relapse followed autologous stem cell transplantation, and brentuximab vedotin exposure varied. Material: peripheral blood mononuclear cells (PBMCs), obtained at baseline. The receptors originated from a human donor with classical Hodgkin lymphoma.

The chain joins TRBV10-2 to TRBJ1-1, with 11 bases aligning to TRBD1. V trimming: 6 bases; J trimming: 4 bases; junction bases outside the gene matches: 4. The CDR3 has 14 residues. Germline CDR1 and CDR2: WSHSY and SAAADI. DNA for the CDR3: TGCGCCAGCAGCTCCGGGACAGGGGGCACTGAAGCTTTCTTT. This translates into CASSSGTGGTEAFF.

The chain combines TRBV28 with TRBJ2-2; TRBD1 or TRBD2 may be the D gene (5 bases each). V was trimmed by 3 bases and J by 5 bases, leaving 13 bases between them. The germline V gene encodes CDR1 MDHEN and CDR2 SYDVKM. There are 15 residues in the CDR3. This CDR3 reads CASSFGGAGTGELFF. The CDR3 DNA follows: TGTGCCAGCAGTTTTGGGGGAGCTGGAACCGGGGAGCTGTTTTTT.

The chain combines TRBV7-2 with TRBJ2-3; 9 bases are shared with TRBD2. The CDR3 loop spans 16 amino acids. J was trimmed by 3 bases and V by 0 bases; bases with no gene match: 4. Germline V gene lookup returns CDR1 SGHTA and CDR2 FQGNSA. CDR3 amino acids: CASSLAGTSRTDTQYF. The CDR3 DNA follows: TGTGCCAGCAGCTTAGCAGGGACTAGCAGGACAGATACGCAGTATTTT.

The chain has TRBV30 and TRBJ2-3, with a weak D call TRBD2 (7 bases). CDR1 and CDR2 (germline): GTSNPN, SVGIG (reference sequence). The CDR3 is 15 residues long. V was shortened by 8 bases and J by 3 bases, with 21 bases between the two germline ends. The CDR3 DNA follows: TGTGCCGGGGGGCAGAGAGCGGGACGGACAGATACGCAGTATTTT. Translation gives CAGGQRAGRTDTQYF. Together with reference TRBV30 and TRBJ2-3, the CDR3 gives the full variable domain: SQTIHQWPATLVQPVGSPLSLECTVEGTSNPNLYWYRQAAGRGLQLLFYSVGIGQISSEVPQNLSASRPQDRQFILSSKKLLLSDSGFYLCAGGQRAGRTDTQYFGPGTRLTVL.

This clone was picked up one time. In DNA, the CDR3 is TGTGCCAGCAGGGGAGGGACTAGCGCCTTCTACGAGCAGTACTTC. This codes for CASRGGTSAFYEQYF. V is TRBV2 and J is TRBJ2-7; 10 bases align to TRBD2. CDR3 length: 15 amino acids. Trimming at V came to 6 bases and at J to 3 bases, leaving 8 bases not matched to a gene. CDR1 is SNHLY and CDR2 is FYNNEI in the germline V gene.

The count of this clone is one. This chain uses TRBV7-2 with TRBJ2-5; D tentatively reads TRBD1 or TRBD2 (5 bases each). The CDR3 is made up of 12 amino acids. CDR1 is SGHTA, CDR2 FQGNSA, per germline. Trimming took 7 bases from V and 4 from J, leaving 10 bases between them. The CDR3 sequence: CASIEGRETQYF. For the CDR3, the DNA is TGTGCCAGCATTGAGGGACGAGAGACCCAGTACTTC.

This clone has a handful of counts. The chain's CDR3 is CAISVVTSGSYYEQYF. CDR3 nucleotides: TGTGCCATCAGTGTTGTGACTAGCGGGAGCTACTACGAGCAGTACTTC. The chain links TRBV10-3 to TRBJ2-7; 12 bases match TRBD2. Germline lookup yields CDR1 ENHRY and CDR2 SYGVKD. The CDR3 runs to 16 residues. Trimming cost V 4 bases and J 3 bases; bases outside gene matches: 7.

The genes are TRBV5-6 and TRBJ1-2; D might be TRBD1 (5 bases). The germline CDR1 and CDR2 sequences are SGHDT and YYEEEE. The CDR3 covers 16 residues. The germline V and J ends were trimmed by 3 bases and 4 bases, with 19 bases remaining between them. CDR3 sequence (DNA): TGTGCCAGCAGCTGGGGGGTTAGGGGATCCCTCTATGGCTACACCTTC. Translating it yields CASSWGVRGSLYGYTF.

The chain combines TRBV9 with TRBJ2-7; TRBD1 agrees at 9 bases. V gave up 2 bases and J gave up 3 bases; unmatched junction bases: 15. The CDR3 is 18 residues long. Germline V gives CDR1 SGDLS, CDR2 YYNGEE. The CDR3 loop reads CASSVGGQGARQLYEQYF. Here the CDR3 DNA reads TGTGCCAGCAGCGTCGGGGGACAGGGAGCTAGGCAGCTCTACGAGCAGTACTTC.

V usage is TRBV10-3 and J usage is TRBJ2-1; D is undetermined. Trimming left V 6 bases short and J 2 bases short, with 14 bases between. CDR3 length: 15 amino acids. Germline loops: CDR1 ENHRY, CDR2 SYGVKD. The CDR3 here is CAIREPLMAYNEQFF. CDR3 in DNA: TGTGCCATCAGGGAACCCCTTATGGCCTACAATGAGCAGTTCTTC.

The chain combines TRBV5-5 with TRBJ2-2, with D tentatively TRBD2 (5 bases). The germline gives CDR1 SGHKS, CDR2 YYEKEE (reference sequence). Trimming took off 3 bases at V and 4 bases at J, with 13 bases between the two ends. The CDR3 runs 15 residues. CDR3 region: CASSSNRDATGELFF. The CDR3 DNA follows: TGTGCCAGCAGCTCAAATCGGGATGCCACCGGGGAGCTGTTTTTT.

The V and J genes are TRBV7-9 and TRBJ2-3; D may be TRBD2 (6 bases). There are 15 residues in the CDR3. Germline lookup yields CDR1 SEHNR and CDR2 FQNEAQ (reference sequence). The V gene lost 0 bases and the J gene lost 2 bases, with 9 bases spanning the gap. In nucleotides, the CDR3 is TGTGCCAGCAGCTTAGCCGCGGGGCCCACAGATACGCAGTATTTT. Translating gives CASSLAAGPTDTQYF.

V and J are TRBV7-9 and TRBJ1-3; D remains unclear. Germline values: CDR1 SEHNR, CDR2 FQNEAQ (reference sequence). The germline V and J ends were trimmed by 3 bases and 2 bases, with 8 bases remaining between them. The CDR3 has 14 amino acids. The CDR3 is CASSLWATGNTIYF. The CDR3 DNA reads TGTGCCAGCAGCTTGTGGGCGACTGGAAACACCATATATTTT. Full variable domain (outside the CDR3, taken from reference TRBV7-9 and TRBJ1-3): DTGVSQNPRHKITKRGQNVTFRCDPISEHNRLYWYRQTLGQGPEFLTYFQNEAQLEKSRLLSDRFSAERPKGSFSTLEIQRTEQGDSAMYLCASSLWATGNTIYFGEGSWLTVV.

The V call is TRBV19, the J call TRBJ1-1; 7 bases line up with TRBD1. After removal of 5 bases from V and 1 base from J, the junction contained 7 bases not matched to a gene. The germline gives CDR1 LNHDA, CDR2 SQIVND (reference sequence). CDR3 length equals 15 residues. CDR3 protein: CASSHKRTGNTEAFF. The CDR3 DNA follows: TGTGCCAGTAGTCACAAAAGGACAGGGAACACTGAAGCTTTCTTT. The whole variable domain, filled in from reference TRBV19 and TRBJ1-1, reads DGGITQSPKYLFRKEGQNVTLSCEQNLNHDAMYWYRQDPGQGLRLIYYSQIVNDFQKGDIAEGYSVSREKKESFPLTVTSAQKNPTAFYLCASSHKRTGNTEAFFGQGTRLTVV.

The V and J genes are TRBV10-3 and TRBJ2-7, with 12 bases aligning to TRBD2. The CDR3 totals 16 residues. The V segment lost 4 bases and the J segment 6 bases; nucleotides outside the gene matches: 10. CDR1 and CDR2 from the germline V gene are ENHRY and SYGVKD. The CDR3 region has the DNA TGTGCCATCAGTGGCCTAGCGGGAGGGCCCTCGGGCGAGCAGTACTTC. This encodes CAISGLAGGPSGEQYF.